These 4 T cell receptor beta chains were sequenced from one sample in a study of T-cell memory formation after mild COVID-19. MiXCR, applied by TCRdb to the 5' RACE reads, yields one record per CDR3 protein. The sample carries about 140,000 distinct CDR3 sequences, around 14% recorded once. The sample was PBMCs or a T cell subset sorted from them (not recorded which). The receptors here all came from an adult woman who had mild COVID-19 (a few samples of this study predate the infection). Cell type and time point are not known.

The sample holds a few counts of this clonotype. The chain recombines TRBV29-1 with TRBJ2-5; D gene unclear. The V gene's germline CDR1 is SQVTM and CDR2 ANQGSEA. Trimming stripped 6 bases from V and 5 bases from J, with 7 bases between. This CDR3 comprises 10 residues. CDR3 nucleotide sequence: TGCAGCGTATTTCTGGAGACCCAGTACTTC. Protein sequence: CSVFLETQYF.

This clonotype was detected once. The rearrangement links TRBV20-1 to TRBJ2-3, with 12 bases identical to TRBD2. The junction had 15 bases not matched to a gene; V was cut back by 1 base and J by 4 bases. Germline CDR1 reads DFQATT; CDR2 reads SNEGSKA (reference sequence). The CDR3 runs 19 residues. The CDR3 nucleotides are TGCAGTGCTAGAGTAGGGCTAGCGGGAGGGCCGGGGGGACCAGATACGCAGTATTTT. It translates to CSARVGLAGGPGGPDTQYF.

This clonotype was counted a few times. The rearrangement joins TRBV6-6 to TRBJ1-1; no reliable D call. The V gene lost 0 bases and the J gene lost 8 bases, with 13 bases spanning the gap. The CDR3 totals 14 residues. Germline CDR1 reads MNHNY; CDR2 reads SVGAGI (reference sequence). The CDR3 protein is CASSYSENPGEAFF. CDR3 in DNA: TGTGCCAGCAGTTACTCGGAAAATCCAGGCGAAGCTTTCTTT.

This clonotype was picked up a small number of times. In DNA form, the CDR3 reads TGTGCCAGCCAGGGGGCAAACTATGGCTACACCTTC. Protein: CASQGANYGYTF. The chain uses TRBV4-2 and TRBJ1-2, with TRBD1 matching over 8 bases. The V and J ends lost 8 bases and 2 bases, in that order; junction bases with no gene match: 1. The CDR3 is 12 amino acids. CDR1 is LGHNA and CDR2 is YNFKEQ in the germline V gene.